What follows are 19 T cell receptor beta chains derived from one specimen sequenced in a study of CD8 T cells in Susac syndrome. Random hexamers were used to reverse transcribe the RNA input (roughly 0.5 to 1 ug). MiXCR was run by TCRdb on the immunoSEQ multiplex PCR reads, yielding one entry per CDR3 protein. The top ten clones hold 0.12% to 0.15% of a sample with about 120,000 distinct CDR3 sequences, around 96% of them seen once. Sequenced input: CD4+ T cells from PBMCs. The receptor source for this set is a human donor with Susac syndrome.

The chain employs TRBV20-1 and TRBJ2-7; TRBD1 matches at 9 bases. V dropped 5 bases and J dropped 6; count of bases not matched to a gene: 2. CDR1 is DFQATT, CDR2 SNEGSKA, per germline (reference sequence). The CDR3 runs 11 residues. CDR3 nucleotides: TGCAGTGCTTGGACAGGGGCCGAGCAGTACTTC. The encoded protein is CSAWTGAEQYF.

The genes are TRBV30 and TRBJ1-2, with a tentative D call TRBD1 (6 bases). The length of the CDR3 is 12 residues. Germline-derived CDR1 and CDR2 are GTSNPN and SVGIG (reference sequence). V lost 4 bases and J lost 5, with 11 bases in between. CDR3 in amino acids: CAWNIQGYGYTF. The CDR3 DNA is TGTGCCTGGAACATTCAGGGGTATGGCTACACCTTC.

A remark on this clonotype: One end of the junction fails to match germline, which may point to a read error. The V and J genes are TRBV5-1 and TRBJ2-7, with TRBD1 identical over 10 bases. Germline CDR1 reads SGHRS; CDR2 reads YFSETQ. The CDR3 contains 13 residues. The CDR3 coding sequence is TGCGCCAGCAGCTTGGTGTCGGGGACAGGGGAGCACTTC. Translating gives CASSLVSGTGEHF.

This chain joins TRBV27 and TRBJ1-5, with 9 bases fitting TRBD1. V trimming: 5 bases; J trimming: 2 bases; junction bases outside the gene matches: 4. The germline V gene has CDR1 MNHEY and CDR2 SMNVEV (reference sequence). This CDR3 contains 15 residues. CDR3 protein: CASSPGTGRNQPQHF. The CDR3 DNA is TGTGCCAGCAGTCCTGGGACAGGGCGCAATCAGCCCCAGCATTTT.

The chain is built from TRBV5-1 and TRBJ2-2, with D tentatively TRBD2 (5 bases). This CDR3 has 16 amino acids. V lost 4 bases and J 5 bases, leaving 18 bases between the germline ends. Germline CDR1 is SGHRS and CDR2 is YFSETQ. The CDR3 DNA reads TGCGCCAGCAGCCTCACGAGCGGAGAAAGGACCGGGGAGCTGTTTTTT. Translation gives CASSLTSGERTGELFF. Together with reference TRBV5-1 and TRBJ2-2, the CDR3 gives the full variable domain: KAGVTQTPRYLIKTRGQQVTLSCSPISGHRSVSWYQQTPGQGLQFLFEYFSETQRNKGNFPGRFSGRQFSNSRSEMNVSTLELGDSALYLCASSLTSGERTGELFFGEGSRLTVL.

The gene calls are TRBV5-4 and TRBJ2-1; D is ambiguous. From germline, CDR1 is SGHNT and CDR2 YYREEE (reference sequence). The V end was cut by 0 bases, the J end by 7 bases, with 14 bases between. This CDR3 comprises 15 residues. This CDR3 reads CASSLEASLRNEQFF. CDR3 nucleotides: TGTGCCAGCAGCTTGGAAGCTAGTTTGCGGAATGAGCAGTTCTTC. Complete variable domain (other parts from reference TRBV5-4 and TRBJ2-1): ETGVTQSPTHLIKTRGQQVTLRCSSQSGHNTVSWYQQALGQGPQFIFQYYREEENGRGNFPPRFSGLQFPNYSSELNVNALELDDSALYLCASSLEASLRNEQFFGPGTRLTVL.

The chain links TRBV6-5 to TRBJ1-2; 7 bases agree with TRBD1. The CDR3 has 14 residues. Trimming took 6 bases from V and 7 from J; bases not matched to a gene: 11. The germline V gene encodes CDR1 MNHEY and CDR2 SVGAGI. The CDR3 here is CASRPTGKGAGYTF. The DNA for the CDR3 is TGTGCCAGCAGGCCGACAGGGAAGGGTGCTGGCTACACCTTC.

In its sample, this clonotype was seen once. The junction does not match germline at one end; this may be a read error. The CDR3 sequence: CASSLELF. As DNA, the CDR3 is TGTGCCAGCAGCTTAGAACTCTTC. The rearrangement uses TRBV7-9 and TRBJ2-1; D not resolved. This CDR3 spans 8 amino acids. CDR1 is SEHNR, CDR2 FQNEAQ, per germline (reference sequence).

The chain uses TRBV6-6 and TRBJ1-1; D gene ambiguous. CDR1 MNHNY and CDR2 SVGAGI come from the germline V gene (reference sequence). Deletions cut 7 bases from V and 1 base from J, with 4 bases between. The CDR3 is 11 residues long. CDR3: CASKENTEAFF. The CDR3 bases are TGTGCCAGCAAGGAGAACACTGAAGCTTTCTTT.

The chain combines TRBV4-1 with TRBJ1-5; 9 bases align to TRBD1. The CDR3 loop spans 15 amino acids. Germline V CDR1 and CDR2: MGHRA, YSYEKL. Trimming took 4 bases from V and 5 from J; bases not matched to a gene: 6. The CDR3 DNA reads as TGCGCCAGCAGCCCTAGGGACAGGGACTATCAGCCCCAGCATTTT. This translates into CASSPRDRDYQPQHF.

The table lists this clonotype with a count of one. This chain links TRBV2 with TRBJ1-1; D unresolved. The germline V and J ends were trimmed by 8 bases and 4 bases, with 11 bases remaining between them. Germline CDR1 and CDR2: SNHLY and FYNNEI. This CDR3 region has 12 residues. CDR3 sequence reads: CASSKVGTEAFF. DNA of the CDR3: TGTGCCAGCTCAAAAGTTGGCACTGAAGCTTTCTTT.

The genes are TRBV29-1 and TRBJ1-1, with D unresolved. Trimming shortened V by 4 bases and J by 1 base, and 7 bases separated the two germline ends. This CDR3 has 12 residues. Germline CDR1 is SQVTM and CDR2 is ANQGSEA. The CDR3 nucleotides are TGCAGCGTTGGATCGGGGAACACTGAAGCTTTCTTT. Amino acid sequence: CSVGSGNTEAFF.

The chain recombines TRBV9 with TRBJ2-3; a weak D match, TRBD1 (6 bases). The CDR3 totals 17 residues. Germline V lookup: CDR1 SGDLS, CDR2 YYNGEE. V lost 2 bases and J lost 2, with 18 bases in between. The CDR3 here is CASSVQGLVGATDTQYF. CDR3 DNA: TGTGCCAGCAGCGTCCAGGGGCTCGTAGGCGCCACAGATACGCAGTATTTT.

The chain carries TRBV30 and TRBJ2-2; 12 nucleotides line up with TRBD1. After removal of 5 bases from V and 7 bases from J, the junction contained 8 bases not matched to a gene. Germline V CDR1 and CDR2: GTSNPN, SVGIG (reference sequence). The CDR3 is 15 amino acids. In DNA, the CDR3 is TGTGCCTGGGCCGGGACAGGGGGCATGGGCGGGGAGCTGTTTTTT. Translating it yields CAWAGTGGMGGELFF. Filled out from reference TRBV30 and TRBJ2-2, the complete variable domain reads SQTIHQWPATLVQPVGSPLSLECTVEGTSNPNLYWYRQAAGRGLQLLFYSVGIGQISSEVPQNLSASRPQDRQFILSSKKLLLSDSGFYLCAWAGTGGMGGELFFGEGSRLTVL.

The rearrangement links TRBV6-6 to TRBJ2-1; 9 bases align to TRBD2. Germline V gene data show CDR1 as MNHNY and CDR2 as SVGAGI (reference sequence). This CDR3 region has 15 residues. V shed 3 bases and J 7 bases; nucleotides not matched to a gene: 7. The CDR3 loop reads CASSYGSSGRNEQFF. CDR3 bases: TGTGCCAGCAGTTATGGGTCAAGCGGGAGGAATGAGCAGTTCTTC.

This clonotype appeared a single time. The chain combines TRBV29-1 with TRBJ2-7; D might be TRBD2 (6 bases). The CDR3 consists of 14 residues. Germline-derived CDR1 and CDR2 are SQVTM and ANQGSEA. V was cut by 7 bases and J by 0 bases, with 16 bases left in between. Written as DNA, the CDR3 is TGCAGCGCGCGAGGCGGGGCCAGCTCCTACGAGCAGTACTTC. This translates into CSARGGASSYEQYF.

CDR3 nucleotide sequence: TGCAGTGCTAGAGGCCAGACAGGGTTAGAGACCCAGTACTTC. Translating gives CSARGQTGLETQYF. This chain connects TRBV20-1 to TRBJ2-5; 7 nucleotides agree with TRBD1. CDR1 and CDR2 (germline): DFQATT, SNEGSKA (reference sequence). The CDR3 totals 14 residues. V trimming: 1 base; J trimming: 4 bases; junction bases outside the gene matches: 6.

V is TRBV29-1 and J is TRBJ2-1; TRBD2 matches at 11 bases. The germline V gene encodes CDR1 SQVTM and CDR2 ANQGSEA. V dropped 4 bases and J dropped 9; count of bases not matched to a gene: 20. CDR3 length: 18 amino acids. CDR3 nucleotides: TGCAGCGTTGTGGGCATACAATCTAGCGGGAGGCCCCAGGGTGAGCAGTTCTTC. It is translated as CSVVGIQSSGRPQGEQFF.

The V and J genes are TRBV28 and TRBJ2-1, with TRBD1 as a possible D gene (5 bases). The V end was cut by 5 bases, the J end by 4 bases, with 9 bases between. CDR1 and CDR2 (germline): MDHEN, SYDVKM. The length of the CDR3 is 13 residues. As DNA, the CDR3 is TGTGCCAGCAGTCCCGACAGTTACAATGAGCAGTTCTTC. This encodes CASSPDSYNEQFF.